Below are 28 T cell receptor beta chains sequenced from a single sample in a study of glioma-infiltrating T cells after dendritic cell vaccination. The table came from immunoSEQ multiplex PCR; TCRdb's copy has only in-frame clones and leaves some out. The table records 85,000 or so clones, 85% of them present only once. As for time point: after dendritic cell vaccination, including at tumor progression/relapse. The sample was blood, taken after dendritic cell vaccination. The receptors come from a human donor with glioblastoma.

The chain combines TRBV11-2 with TRBJ2-5; 12 bases line up with TRBD2. The germline gives CDR1 SGHAT, CDR2 FQNNGV. The CDR3 consists of 15 residues. V shed 5 bases and J 2 bases; nucleotides not matched to a gene: 3. The CDR3 DNA sequence: TGTGCCAGCAGCCACGGACTAGCGGGACAAGAGACCCAGTACTTC. This sequence encodes CASSHGLAGQETQYF.

The chain uses TRBV18 and TRBJ2-7; 9 positions match TRBD2. Looked up from germline, CDR1 is KGHSH and CDR2 is LQKENI. After removal of 2 bases from V and 1 base from J, the junction contained 0 bases not matched to a gene. This CDR3 has 14 residues. This chain's CDR3 is CASSPAGGSYEQYF. DNA of the CDR3: TGTGCCAGCTCACCAGCGGGGGGGTCCTACGAGCAGTACTTC.

The chain combines TRBV29-1 with TRBJ2-3; D call uncertain. Trimming left V 3 bases short and J 0 bases short, with 7 bases between. This CDR3 contains 13 residues. Germline V gives CDR1 SQVTM, CDR2 ANQGSEA. The CDR3 sequence: CSVDLTSTDTQYF. In nucleotides, the CDR3 is TGCAGCGTTGATTTGACTAGCACAGATACGCAGTATTTT.

The chain recombines TRBV7-9 with TRBJ2-7, with 7 bases fitting TRBD2. The V gene's germline CDR1 is SEHNR and CDR2 FQNEAQ (reference sequence). V lost 1 base and J lost 3; bases outside the gene matches: 6. CDR3 size: 15 residues. In DNA form, the CDR3 reads TGTGCCAGCAGCTTAGGGGACTATGAGGGCTACGAGCAGTACTTC. The encoded protein is CASSLGDYEGYEQYF.

The chain uses TRBV5-1 and TRBJ2-7, with 7 bases fitting TRBD2. With 0 bases clipped from V and 4 bases from J, the junction kept 7 bases outside the gene matches. Germline-derived CDR1 and CDR2 are SGHRS and YFSETQ. This CDR3 is built from 15 residues. CDR3 sequence reads: CASSLDNTGRYEQYF. CDR3 DNA sequence: TGCGCCAGCAGCTTGGACAACACCGGGAGGTACGAGCAGTACTTC.

Here the CDR3 DNA reads TGTGCCAGCACCCCCACCGGCGGGGGGAGCACAGATACGCAGTATTTT. This codes for CASTPTGGGSTDTQYF. The V gene is TRBV2, the J gene TRBJ2-3, with 8 positions matching TRBD2. The CDR3 extends over 16 amino acids. V dropped 7 bases and J dropped 0; count of bases not matched to a gene: 9. Germline V lookup: CDR1 SNHLY, CDR2 FYNNEI.

On this clone itself: A junction boundary mismatches the germline segment, possibly from a read error. V and J are TRBV7-8 and TRBJ2-3; tentatively, D is TRBD2 (6 bases). Germline V lookup: CDR1 SGHVS, CDR2 FQNEAQ. This CDR3 is built from 13 residues. This CDR3 reads CASSRQTRDAQYF. CDR3 sequence (DNA): TGTGCCAGCAGCCGACAGACTAGAGATGCGCAGTATTTT.

The chain recombines TRBV4-2 with TRBJ2-7; 7 bases map to TRBD2. CDR1 and CDR2 (germline): LGHNA, YNFKEQ. CDR3 length: 15 amino acids. V lost 4 bases to trimming and J lost 5 bases; unmatched junction nucleotides: 11. This CDR3 reads CASSPDSGTKNEQYF. CDR3 coding DNA: TGTGCCAGCAGCCCCGACTCCGGGACTAAAAACGAGCAGTACTTC.

The chain is built from TRBV7-2 and TRBJ1-4, with D maybe TRBD1 (5 bases). CDR3 length: 16 residues. The V gene's germline CDR1 is SGHTA and CDR2 FQGNSA. V lost 1 base and J 4 bases, leaving 13 bases between the germline ends. The CDR3 here is CASSLGRHRINEKLFF. The DNA of the CDR3 is TGTGCCAGCAGCTTAGGCCGGCACAGGATTAATGAAAAACTGTTTTTT.

This chain links TRBV9 with TRBJ2-1; D gene ambiguous. This CDR3 contains 13 residues. CDR1 and CDR2 from the germline V gene are SGDLS and YYNGEE. Trimming took 0 bases from V and 7 from J, leaving 8 bases between them. The CDR3 loop reads CASSVESRNEQFF. CDR3 DNA: TGTGCCAGCAGCGTAGAGTCCCGGAATGAGCAGTTCTTC.

The chain recombines TRBV28 with TRBJ2-7; 8 nucleotides align to TRBD1. Germline CDR1 and CDR2: MDHEN and SYDVKM. This CDR3 contains 14 residues. V was clipped by 2 bases and J by 5 bases; unmatched bases: 5. Here the CDR3 reads CASSLGPGGHEQYF. The CDR3 bases are TGTGCCAGCAGTTTAGGGCCAGGGGGCCACGAGCAGTACTTC.

The chain employs TRBV19 and TRBJ1-2, with D perhaps matching TRBD1 (5 bases). V lost 5 bases to trimming and J lost 4 bases, with 17 bases between them. The CDR3 extends over 15 amino acids. The germline V gene encodes CDR1 LNHDA and CDR2 SQIVND (reference sequence). CDR3 coding DNA: TGTGCCAGTAGTCCCTGGGGAGGGGTCGCCTATGGCTACACCTTC. This sequence encodes CASSPWGGVAYGYTF.

The gene calls are TRBV7-3 and TRBJ2-5; 12 nucleotides agree with TRBD1. CDR3 size: 17 residues. Germline V gives CDR1 SGHTA, CDR2 FQGTGA. V was clipped by 5 bases and J by 4 bases; unmatched bases: 11. The CDR3 reads CASSPQAGDRGRETQYF. CDR3 sequence (DNA): TGTGCCAGCAGCCCCCAAGCCGGGGACAGGGGGCGAGAGACCCAGTACTTC. Based on the CDR3 plus reference TRBV7-3 and TRBJ2-5, the full variable domain is GAGVSQTPSNKVTEKGKYVELRCDPISGHTALYWYRQSLGQGPEFLIYFQGTGAADDSGLPNDRFFAVRPEGSVSTLKIQRTERGDSAVYLCASSPQAGDRGRETQYFGPGTRLLVL.

The chain combines TRBV5-1 with TRBJ2-2; D gene ambiguous. In germline, CDR1 is SGHRS, CDR2 YFSETQ. V was cut by 0 bases and J by 5 bases, with 14 bases left in between. The CDR3 has 16 amino acids. CDR3 in amino acids: CASSLAGSSLTGELFF. The DNA for the CDR3 is TGCGCCAGCAGCTTGGCAGGATCCTCATTGACCGGGGAGCTGTTTTTT.

The chain is built from TRBV10-3 and TRBJ2-3; the match to TRBD2 covers 9 bases. This CDR3 is 15 amino acids long. Germline CDR1 and CDR2: ENHRY and SYGVKD. V was clipped by 7 bases and J by 4 bases; unmatched bases: 9. The CDR3 region has the DNA TGTGCCATCACTGAAGGCGGGGGGGCCGCAGATACGCAGTATTTT. It yields the protein CAITEGGGAADTQYF.

V and J are TRBV5-6 and TRBJ1-1; the D is unclear. Trimming took 4 bases from V and 4 from J, leaving 17 bases between them. Looked up from germline, CDR1 is SGHDT and CDR2 is YYEEEE. The CDR3 consists of 15 residues. CDR3 nucleotides: TGTGCCAGCAGCCCCGGCTATGGGGAGACCACTGAAGCTTTCTTT. Translation: CASSPGYGETTEAFF.

The CDR3 region has the DNA TGCGCCAGCAGCGTGGCGAACAGAGGGAAAGAGACCCAGTACTTC. Its protein is CASSVANRGKETQYF. The chain uses TRBV5-1 and TRBJ2-5, with D possibly TRBD2 on 5 matching bases. The germline V gene encodes CDR1 SGHRS and CDR2 YFSETQ. The CDR3 spans 15 residues. V lost 4 bases and J lost 3, with 16 bases in between.

This chain uses TRBV25-1 with TRBJ1-2; D not certain. Trimming shortened V by 0 bases and J by 7 bases, and 9 bases separated the two germline ends. The germline gives CDR1 MGHDK, CDR2 SYGVNS. This CDR3 comprises 13 residues. CDR3 nucleotide sequence: TGTGCCAGCAGTGAATATGGAGGCTCTGGCTACACCTTC. Protein product: CASSEYGGSGYTF.

The chain recombines TRBV6-5 with TRBJ1-4, with D hard to call. The length of the CDR3 is 14 residues. Trimming shortened V by 5 bases and J by 8 bases, and 15 bases separated the two germline ends. Germline lookup yields CDR1 MNHEY and CDR2 SVGAGI. The CDR3 loop is CASSPNPGSEKLFF. For the CDR3, the DNA is TGTGCCAGCAGTCCTAACCCCGGGTCAGAAAAACTGTTTTTT.

The chain couples TRBV27 to TRBJ2-7; 11 nucleotides align to TRBD1. J gave up 7 bases and V 5 bases, and 16 bases lay outside the gene matches. The CDR3 is 17 amino acids. Germline V gene sequence: CDR1 MNHEY, CDR2 SMNVEV (reference sequence). CDR3 sequence reads: CASSLKGRGTGGREQYF. The CDR3 DNA sequence: TGTGCCAGCAGTCTTAAGGGCCGCGGGACAGGGGGAAGGGAGCAGTACTTC.

The chain combines TRBV7-3 with TRBJ2-7; 10 nucleotides agree with TRBD1. CDR3 size: 15 residues. Per germline, CDR1 SGHTA and CDR2 FQGTGA. V lost 5 bases, J lost 5 bases, and 9 bases stayed unmatched. CDR3 in amino acids: CASSPTGTGVHEQYF. The CDR3, as DNA: TGTGCCAGCAGCCCCACCGGGACAGGGGTCCACGAGCAGTACTTC. Full variable domain (rest looked up from reference TRBV7-3 and TRBJ2-7): GAGVSQTPSNKVTEKGKYVELRCDPISGHTALYWYRQSLGQGPEFLIYFQGTGAADDSGLPNDRFFAVRPEGSVSTLKIQRTERGDSAVYLCASSPTGTGVHEQYFGPGTRLTVT.

V gene TRBV7-3 combines with J gene TRBJ2-3; D might be TRBD2 (6 bases). CDR3 length: 14 residues. Germline V gene lookup returns CDR1 SGHTA and CDR2 FQGTGA. Trimming removed 5 bases at V and 6 bases at J, with 15 bases between. The CDR3 DNA reads TGTGCCAGCAGCCCGGGACTGGAGACGGATACGCAGTATTTT. Translated: CASSPGLETDTQYF.

The chain employs TRBV10-3 and TRBJ2-1, with D possibly being TRBD1 (5 bases). The germline V gene encodes CDR1 ENHRY and CDR2 SYGVKD. This CDR3 comprises 11 residues. Trimming shortened V by 2 bases and J by 13 bases, and 9 bases separated the two germline ends. The CDR3 spells CAISEGAPQFF. CDR3 in DNA: TGTGCCATCAGTGAGGGGGCTCCCCAGTTCTTC.

This CDR3 is CASSTGPTRGLSGANVLTF. CDR3 nucleotide sequence: TGTGCCAGCAGCACAGGACCGACAAGGGGACTCTCTGGGGCCAACGTCCTGACTTTC. The V call is TRBV9, the J call TRBJ2-6, with a tentative D call TRBD2 (6 bases). The CDR3 is 19 amino acids. CDR1 and CDR2 (germline): SGDLS, YYNGEE. Trimming pared 4 bases from V and 0 bases from J, leaving 20 bases between.

This clone showed up just once. The chain joins TRBV7-8 to TRBJ2-3; tentative D call: TRBD1 (6 bases). The CDR3 extends over 15 amino acids. The germline V and J ends were trimmed by 2 bases and 4 bases, with 13 bases remaining between them. Germline loops: CDR1 SGHVS, CDR2 FQNEAQ. The CDR3 DNA reads as TGTGCCAGCAGCTTAAGACAGGCCGACGCAGATACGCAGTATTTT. Protein: CASSLRQADADTQYF.

J is TRBJ1-2 and V is TRBV30; possibly TRBD1 for D (6 bases). V was clipped by 3 bases and J by 0 bases, with 20 bases between them. Germline-derived CDR1 and CDR2 are GTSNPN and SVGIG (reference sequence). This CDR3 contains 17 residues. CDR3 in amino acids: CAWRAGAIVISNYGYTF. DNA for the CDR3: TGTGCCTGGAGGGCAGGGGCCATTGTGATTTCTAACTATGGCTACACCTTC. Supplemented by reference TRBV30 and TRBJ1-2, the full variable domain reads SQTIHQWPATLVQPVGSPLSLECTVEGTSNPNLYWYRQAAGRGLQLLFYSVGIGQISSEVPQNLSASRPQDRQFILSSKKLLLSDSGFYLCAWRAGAIVISNYGYTFGSGTRLTVV.

The V gene is TRBV13, the J gene TRBJ2-7; a possible D gene is TRBD2 (5 bases). The germline CDR1 and CDR2 sequences are PRHDT and FYEKMQ (reference sequence). The CDR3 loop spans 14 amino acids. V lost 0 bases to trimming and J lost 4 bases, with 10 bases between them. Here the CDR3 DNA reads TGTGCCAGCAGCTTAGGACTAGAACTGTACGAGCAGTACTTC. This encodes CASSLGLELYEQYF.

The chain recombines TRBV7-9 with TRBJ2-3, with 12 bases matching TRBD2. CDR3 length: 19 amino acids. The ends lost 5 bases at V and 1 base at J; junction bases unmatched: 13. Germline V gives CDR1 SEHNR, CDR2 FQNEAQ (reference sequence). The CDR3 protein is CASSERSLAGGPGTDTQYF. The CDR3 DNA reads TGTGCCAGCAGCGAGAGGAGCCTAGCGGGGGGGCCGGGCACAGATACGCAGTATTTT.